The 24 T cell receptor beta chains below come from one sample, sequenced in a study of Ad26.COV2.S vaccination and SARS-CoV-2 variants. Treatment noted: around 19 received Ad26.COV2.S at low or high dose, single or two shots; about five received placebo; per-sample allocation not given. After the first vaccine or placebo injection, samples were drawn on day 63. The data were produced by immunoSEQ multiplex PCR, yet TCRdb's version contains in-frame clones alone and is incomplete. The repertoire holds about 320,000 clones, with about 82% as singletons. The starting material was peripheral blood, obtained in a trial of Ad26.COV2.S vaccine versus placebo. All receptors come from a person between 18 and 60 years old who received the Ad26.COV2.S COVID-19 vaccine or a placebo.

V usage is TRBV19 and J usage is TRBJ1-4; a possible D gene is TRBD1 (6 bases). CDR3 size: 15 residues. Germline assignment: CDR1 LNHDA and CDR2 SQIVND (reference sequence). The V gene lost 7 bases and the J gene lost 4 bases, with 16 bases spanning the gap. The CDR3 DNA reads as TGTGCCAGTAACCGAGCAGGGACACGTAATGAAAAACTGTTTTTT. Its translation: CASNRAGTRNEKLFF.

This rearrangement joins TRBV18 to TRBJ2-4; 7 nucleotides match TRBD2. CDR3 length: 16 amino acids. V lost 2 bases, J lost 0 bases, and 4 bases stayed unmatched. CDR1 is KGHSH and CDR2 is LQKENI in the germline V gene. The CDR3 loop reads CASSPSGILAKNIQYF. The CDR3 nucleotides read TGTGCCAGCTCACCAAGCGGGATTCTAGCCAAAAACATTCAGTACTTC.

CDR3 nucleotides: TGTGCCAGCGGGGGCAGGGGGGACTCCTACGAGCAGTACTTC. It yields the protein CASGGRGDSYEQYF. The chain has TRBV19 and TRBJ2-7, with a weak D call TRBD1 (7 bases). V dropped 9 bases and J dropped 0 bases, with 15 bases sitting between them. The length of the CDR3 is 14 residues. Germline V CDR1 and CDR2: LNHDA, SQIVND (reference sequence).

This sequence joins TRBV2 and TRBJ1-2; D is undetermined. The CDR3 contains 12 residues. Germline V gene data show CDR1 as SNHLY and CDR2 as FYNNEI. Trimming took off 6 bases at V and 5 bases at J, with 10 bases between the two ends. The CDR3: CASSSGHYGYTF. Written as DNA, the CDR3 is TGTGCCAGCAGCTCAGGTCATTATGGCTACACCTTC.

The gene calls are TRBV5-4 and TRBJ2-2; a possible D gene is TRBD2 (6 bases). Germline CDR1 and CDR2: SGHNT and YYREEE (reference sequence). V lost 0 bases to trimming and J lost 5 bases, with 17 bases between them. The CDR3 consists of 17 residues. CDR3 nucleotide sequence: TGTGCCAGCAGCTTGGGTAGTAGGGGAGGTGCTACCGGGGAGCTGTTTTTT. Its translation is CASSLGSRGGATGELFF.

The chain carries TRBV12-5 and TRBJ2-1; D gene ambiguous. Germline V gene lookup returns CDR1 LGHNT and CDR2 FRNRAP. The CDR3 length is 15 residues. Trimming took off 4 bases at V and 1 base at J, with 11 bases between the two ends. CDR3 protein: CASGSLPTSYNEQFF. CDR3 sequence (DNA): TGTGCTAGTGGTTCGTTACCAACTTCCTACAATGAGCAGTTCTTC.

The rearrangement uses TRBV19 and TRBJ1-5; TRBD1 matches 10 bases. The germline V gene has CDR1 LNHDA and CDR2 SQIVND (reference sequence). This CDR3 contains 16 residues. The ends lost 3 bases at V and 4 bases at J; junction bases unmatched: 6. CDR3 sequence reads: CASSMGTGDGNQPQHF. For the CDR3, the DNA is TGTGCCAGTAGTATGGGGACAGGGGATGGAAATCAGCCCCAGCATTTT.

This clone has more than one count but fewer than ten. This CDR3 is also generated by other DNA sequences in the sample. The chain couples TRBV15 to TRBJ1-5; unclear D gene. Trimming stripped 3 bases from V and 3 bases from J, with 3 bases between. The CDR3 consists of 12 residues. Germline V lookup: CDR1 LNHNV, CDR2 YYDKDF (reference sequence). CDR3: CATSRDNQPQHF. For the CDR3, the DNA is TGTGCCACCAGCAGGGACAATCAGCCCCAGCATTTT. Supplemented by reference TRBV15 and TRBJ1-5, the full variable domain reads DAMVIQNPRYQVTQFGKPVTLSCSQTLNHNVMYWYQQKSSQAPKLLFHYYDKDFNNEADTPDNFQSRRPNTSFCFLDIRSPGLGDTAMYLCATSRDNQPQHFGDGTRLSIL.

The chain couples TRBV12-3 or TRBV12-4 to TRBJ2-7; D may be TRBD1 (6 bases). The CDR3 has 12 amino acids. Trimming left V 3 bases short and J 6 bases short, with 9 bases between. CDR3 residues: CASSFRDTEQYF. Written as DNA, the CDR3 is TGTGCCAGCAGTTTTCGGGACACCGAGCAGTACTTC.

This chain joins TRBV5-6 and TRBJ2-3, with a possible D match to TRBD2 (6 bases). The CDR3 is made up of 15 amino acids. CDR1 and CDR2 from the germline V gene are SGHDT and YYEEEE. Trimming cost V 4 bases and J 3 bases, with 15 bases left between them. CDR3 amino acids: CASSLYGGMTDTQYF. CDR3 bases: TGTGCCAGCAGCCTATACGGGGGAATGACAGATACGCAGTATTTT.

V usage is TRBV5-1 and J usage is TRBJ2-7; tentative D call: TRBD2 (6 bases). Looked up from germline, CDR1 is SGHRS and CDR2 is YFSETQ. The CDR3 covers 13 residues. The ends were cut back, 6 bases at V and 0 bases at J, with 10 bases in the middle. In DNA form, the CDR3 reads TGCGCCAGCACGGGACTCAACTCCTACGAGCAGTACTTC. Its translation: CASTGLNSYEQYF.

CDR3 residues: CASSHSGGGNEQFF. CDR3 sequence (DNA): TGTGCCAGCAGCCACTCGGGCGGGGGCAATGAGCAGTTCTTC. The V gene is TRBV3-1 (or the pseudogene TRBV3-2), the J gene TRBJ2-1, with 7 bases lining up with TRBD2. This CDR3 is 14 amino acids long. The V and J ends lost 3 bases and 6 bases, in that order; junction bases with no gene match: 5. Germline-derived CDR1 and CDR2 are LGHDT and YNNKEL (reference sequence).

The CDR3 region has the DNA TGTGCCAGCAGCGCGACAGGGGGCCATATGTACGGTTCACCCCTCCACTTT. This codes for CASSATGGHMYGSPLHF. V is TRBV9 and J is TRBJ1-6, with TRBD1 identical over 10 bases. The ends lost 3 bases at V and 9 bases at J; junction bases unmatched: 12. The CDR3 sequence is 17 residues long. Germline assignment: CDR1 SGDLS and CDR2 YYNGEE.

This chain uses TRBV19 with TRBJ1-1; 7 bases match TRBD1. Trimming removed 3 bases from V and 4 bases from J; junction bases left unmatched: 5. Germline V gives CDR1 LNHDA, CDR2 SQIVND (reference sequence). This CDR3 contains 14 residues. CDR3 amino acids: CASSIYRGGTEAFF. The DNA for the CDR3 is TGTGCCAGTAGTATCTACAGGGGAGGCACTGAAGCTTTCTTT.

This chain links TRBV9 with TRBJ2-5, with D possibly TRBD2 on 6 matching bases. The CDR3 loop spans 16 amino acids. Between the trimmed V and J ends, which lost 4 bases and 2 bases, there was a span of 18 bases. Germline values: CDR1 SGDLS, CDR2 YYNGEE. The CDR3: CASSPTTGALQETQYF. Written as DNA, the CDR3 is TGTGCCAGCAGCCCAACTACGGGAGCTCTTCAAGAGACCCAGTACTTC.

CDR3: CATSRGSGGATSKNIQYF. CDR3 nucleotides: TGTGCCACCAGCAGAGGTTCCGGGGGGGCGACGTCCAAAAACATTCAGTACTTC. This chain links TRBV15 with TRBJ2-4, with 8 positions matching TRBD2. Germline values: CDR1 LNHNV, CDR2 YYDKDF (reference sequence). With V trimmed by 1 base and J by 2 bases, 10 bases remained unmatched. The CDR3 spans 18 residues.

This clone came up a few times. The chain employs TRBV9 and TRBJ2-2, with TRBD1 as a possible D gene (5 bases). V was trimmed by 0 bases and J by 5 bases, leaving 8 bases between them. Looked up from germline, CDR1 is SGDLS and CDR2 is YYNGEE. The CDR3 has 14 amino acids. CDR3 region: CASSVEGQTGELFF. CDR3 bases: TGTGCCAGCAGCGTAGAGGGGCAGACCGGGGAGCTGTTTTTT.

The chain links TRBV5-1 to TRBJ2-3, with D perhaps matching TRBD1 (6 bases). This CDR3 region has 16 residues. Germline values: CDR1 SGHRS, CDR2 YFSETQ. V dropped 1 base and J dropped 2 bases, with 14 bases sitting between them. The CDR3 loop is CASSLSSRQDTDTQYF. In DNA form, the CDR3 reads TGCGCCAGCAGCTTGAGTAGCCGACAGGACACAGATACGCAGTATTTT.

This clone was counted only a few times. The CDR3 DNA reads TGTGCCAGCAGCTTAGGGCGGACGGCCTCTGGGGCCAACGTCCTGACTTTC. Translation: CASSLGRTASGANVLTF. This sequence joins TRBV7-3 and TRBJ2-6; D is uncertain. The CDR3 loop spans 17 amino acids. V shed 2 bases and J shed 0 bases, with 11 bases lying between them. Germline V gene lookup returns CDR1 SGHTA and CDR2 FQGTGA.

Here the CDR3 reads CAISERTATGAGTEAFF. For the CDR3, the DNA is TGTGCCATCAGCGAGCGGACTGCGACAGGGGCGGGCACTGAAGCTTTCTTT. The V call is TRBV10-3, the J call TRBJ1-1, with TRBD1 matching over 8 bases. The CDR3 covers 17 residues. CDR1 ENHRY and CDR2 SYGVKD come from the germline V gene. With V trimmed by 6 bases and J by 4 bases, 16 bases remained unmatched.

CDR3 protein: CAWSVFSGGELFF. CDR3 sequence (DNA): TGTGCCTGGAGTGTGTTTAGCGGCGGGGAGCTGTTTTTT. The V gene is TRBV30, the J gene TRBJ2-2, with TRBD2 as a possible D gene (6 bases). The CDR3 covers 13 residues. The germline CDR1 and CDR2 sequences are GTSNPN and SVGIG (reference sequence). Deletions cut 0 bases from V and 7 bases from J, with 9 bases between.

This clone was seen a single time. V gene TRBV29-1 combines with J gene TRBJ1-2; tentatively, D is TRBD1 (5 bases). Germline lookup yields CDR1 SQVTM and CDR2 ANQGSEA. Trimming shortened V by 2 bases and J by 4 bases, and 8 bases separated the two germline ends. The CDR3 length is 12 residues. This CDR3 is CSVERQGYGYTF. CDR3 DNA: TGCAGCGTTGAACGGCAGGGCTATGGCTACACCTTC. The variable domain in full, completed from reference TRBV29-1 and TRBJ1-2, reads SAVISQKPSRDICQRGTSLTIQCQVDSQVTMMFWYRQQPGQSLTLIATANQGSEATYESGFVIDKFPISRPNLTFSTLTVSNMSPEDSSIYLCSVERQGYGYTFGSGTRLTVV.

This clone was counted a single time. The rearrangement joins TRBV20-1 to TRBJ2-3; D ambiguous. Germline V gene lookup returns CDR1 DFQATT and CDR2 SNEGSKA (reference sequence). The CDR3 contains 11 residues. V was cut by 5 bases and J by 3 bases, with 6 bases left in between. CDR3 coding DNA: TGCAGTGCTGCTAAGACAGATACGCAGTATTTT. Protein: CSAAKTDTQYF.

This clone was seen just once. The chain joins TRBV15 to TRBJ1-1, with TRBD1 as a possible D gene (5 bases). The CDR3 is 15 residues long. Germline assignment: CDR1 LNHNV and CDR2 YYDKDF (reference sequence). Trimming cost V 4 bases and J 0 bases, with 12 bases left between them. The CDR3 nucleotides read TGTGCCACCAGCACACCTCGACAGATGAACACTGAAGCTTTCTTT. Its translation: CATSTPRQMNTEAFF.